This T cell receptor (beta chain) was observed in a study of control samples from healthy donors and cancer patients. The table came from immunoSEQ multiplex PCR; TCRdb's copy has only in-frame clones and leaves some out. The sample lists about 10,000 clones, approximately 91% occurring once. Germline CDR1 MDHEN, CDR2 SYDVKM. The V gene lost 8 bases and the J gene lost 5 bases, with 16 bases spanning the gap. The CDR3 runs 15 residues. The source is a man aged 55 to 70 with colorectal cancer. The chain has TRBV28 and TRBJ1-6; possible D gene TRBD1, 5 bases. Input material: PBMCs. The CDR3 is CASSEEGPNNSPLHF. CDR3 nucleotide sequence: TGTGCCAGCTCGGAGGAGGGACCCAATAATTCACCCCTCCACTTT.